This is a list of T cell receptor beta chains from one sample in a study of technical replicates of blood from four donors. Some clones are missing from TCRdb's copy, which holds only in-frame ones; the method was immunoSEQ multiplex PCR. The sample has some 47,000 clones, 90% to 95% seen once. Sequenced input: PBMCs. The receptors here all came from a human donor in good health. Some clones in this sample may be carry-over from other donors' samples. CDR3s include the opening cysteine and the closing phenylalanine or tryptophan. The order of the fields is V gene, J gene, D gene, clone size, CDR3 protein, CDR3 DNA. The D gene is left open where the match is weak. Size values are once, few and many counts, or a class for expanded clones, and some rows have none.

v_call: TRBV7-2
j_call: TRBJ1-1
d_call: .
clone_size: .
cdr3_aa: CASSISMNTEAFF
cdr3_nt: TGTGCCAGCAGCATTAGTATGAACACTGAAGCTTTCTTT

v_call: TRBV29-1
j_call: TRBJ1-1
d_call: .
clone_size: .
cdr3_aa: CSVEGQNTEAFF
cdr3_nt: TGCAGCGTTGAAGGGCAGAACACTGAAGCTTTCTTT

v_call: TRBV18
j_call: TRBJ1-3
d_call: .
clone_size: .
cdr3_aa: CASLPVRSLFPNTIYF
cdr3_nt: TGTGCCAGCTTGCCCGTGAGGAGTCTCTTTCCGAACACCATATATTTT

v_call: TRBV6-5
j_call: TRBJ1-3
d_call: .
clone_size: .
cdr3_aa: CASSSVTAGNTIYF
cdr3_nt: TGTGCCAGCAGTTCAGTTACCGCTGGAAACACCATATATTTT

v_call: TRBV5-1
j_call: TRBJ2-5
d_call: .
clone_size: .
cdr3_aa: CASSLVLQETQYF
cdr3_nt: TGCGCCAGCAGCTTGGTACTCCAAGAGACCCAGTACTTC

v_call: TRBV6-6
j_call: TRBJ2-7
d_call: .
clone_size: .
cdr3_aa: CASADSGSSYEQYF
cdr3_nt: TGTGCCAGCGCCGATAGCGGTAGCTCCTACGAGCAGTACTTC

v_call: TRBV13
j_call: TRBJ2-1
d_call: TRBD2
clone_size: .
cdr3_aa: CASSSLIPGAGGPLDEQFF
cdr3_nt: TGTGCCAGCAGCTCCCTGATACCCGGGGCGGGGGGGCCCCTCGATGAGCAGTTCTTC

v_call: TRBV30
j_call: TRBJ1-1
d_call: .
clone_size: .
cdr3_aa: CAWRPYSEAFF
cdr3_nt: TGTGCCTGGAGGCCGTATAGTGAAGCTTTCTTT

v_call: TRBV11-3
j_call: TRBJ2-7
d_call: TRBD1
clone_size: .
cdr3_aa: CASSSGGQGMVEQYF
cdr3_nt: TGTGCCAGCAGCTCGGGCGGACAGGGGATGGTCGAGCAGTACTTC

v_call: TRBV6-6
j_call: TRBJ1-6
d_call: .
clone_size: .
cdr3_aa: CASSYRGSSYNSPLHF
cdr3_nt: TGTGCCAGCAGTTACCGGGGGAGCTCCTATAATTCACCCCTCCACTTT

v_call: TRBV10-1
j_call: TRBJ1-5
d_call: .
clone_size: .
cdr3_aa: CASTPAGSNQPQHF
cdr3_nt: TGCGCCAGCACTCCAGCAGGGAGCAATCAGCCCCAGCATTTT

v_call: TRBV30
j_call: TRBJ2-7
d_call: .
clone_size: .
cdr3_aa: CAWSVASYEQYF
cdr3_nt: TGTGCCTGGAGTGTAGCCTCCTACGAGCAGTACTTC

v_call: TRBV10-3
j_call: TRBJ1-3
d_call: TRBD1
clone_size: .
cdr3_aa: CAITSQDRRRNTIYF
cdr3_nt: TGTGCCATCACCTCCCAGGACAGGAGAAGAAACACCATATATTTT

v_call: TRBV9
j_call: TRBJ1-6
d_call: .
clone_size: .
cdr3_aa: CASSVDAENSPLHF
cdr3_nt: TGTGCCAGCAGCGTAGATGCGGAGAATTCACCCCTCCACTTT

v_call: TRBV2
j_call: TRBJ2-7
d_call: TRBD2
clone_size: once
cdr3_aa: CASGGAGVNSYEQYF
cdr3_nt: TGTGCCAGCGGAGGAGCGGGAGTTAACTCCTACGAGCAGTACTTC

v_call: TRBV19
j_call: TRBJ1-4
d_call: TRBD1
clone_size: .
cdr3_aa: CASSIRDRDNEKLFF
cdr3_nt: TGTGCCAGTAGTATCCGGGACAGAGATAATGAAAAACTGTTTTTT

v_call: TRBV2
j_call: TRBJ2-7
d_call: TRBD2
clone_size: .
cdr3_aa: CASSEETSGSYEQYF
cdr3_nt: TGTGCCAGCAGTGAAGAGACTAGCGGGAGCTACGAGCAGTACTTC